This T cell receptor beta chain originates from a study of cytomegalovirus exposure and HLA in healthy donors. There are 14 residues in the CDR3. This clone was found a few times. With 60 Vbeta and 13 Jbeta primers, the PCR was carried out. Data came from immunoSEQ multiplex PCR; TCRdb stores just in-frame clones and leaves some out. Of approximately 140,000 clones in the sample, 55% to 75% were seen once. The rearrangement links TRBV21-1 to TRBJ2-7; TRBD2, as called in the table, went unchecked against the DNA. TRBV21-1 constitutes a pseudogene. The receptor's source is a woman in her sixties or seventies in good health and CMV-seropositive. Input material: PBMCs. CDR3 loop: CASSAKRGPYEQYF. For the CDR3, the DNA is TGTGCCAGCAGCGCGAAGCGGGGGCCCTACGAGCAGTACTTC.